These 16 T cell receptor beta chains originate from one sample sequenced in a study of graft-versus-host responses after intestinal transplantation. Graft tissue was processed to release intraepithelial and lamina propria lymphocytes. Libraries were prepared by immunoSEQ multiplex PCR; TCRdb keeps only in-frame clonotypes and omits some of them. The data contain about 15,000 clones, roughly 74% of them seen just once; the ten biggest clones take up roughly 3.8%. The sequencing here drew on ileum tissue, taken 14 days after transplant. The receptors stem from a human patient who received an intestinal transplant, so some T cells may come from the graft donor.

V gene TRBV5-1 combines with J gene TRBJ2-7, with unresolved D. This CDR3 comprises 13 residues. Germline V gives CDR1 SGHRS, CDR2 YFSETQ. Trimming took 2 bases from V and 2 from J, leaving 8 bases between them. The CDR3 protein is CASSLIGTYEQYF. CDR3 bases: TGCGCCAGCAGCTTAATAGGGACCTACGAGCAGTACTTC.

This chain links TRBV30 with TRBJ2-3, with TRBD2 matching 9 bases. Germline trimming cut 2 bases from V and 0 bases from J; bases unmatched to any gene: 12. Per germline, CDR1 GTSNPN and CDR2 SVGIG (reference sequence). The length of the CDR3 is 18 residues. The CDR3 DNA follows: TGTGCCTGGAGTCCGACCAGCGGGAGGCCCCGTAGCACAGATACGCAGTATTTT. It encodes CAWSPTSGRPRSTDTQYF.

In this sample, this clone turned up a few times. CDR3 loop: CASSWDVGGAAEAFF. CDR3 coding DNA: TGTGCCAGCAGTTGGGACGTGGGCGGGGCCGCTGAAGCTTTCTTT. This sequence joins TRBV11-2 and TRBJ1-1; TRBD1 might be the D (5 bases). The ends were cut back, 6 bases at V and 6 bases at J, with 20 bases in the middle. Germline CDR1 reads SGHAT; CDR2 reads FQNNGV. The CDR3 loop spans 15 amino acids. Full variable domain (rest looked up from reference TRBV11-2 and TRBJ1-1): EAGVAQSPRYKIIEKRQSVAFWCNPISGHATLYWYQQILGQGPKLLIQFQNNGVVDDSQLPKDRFSAERLKGVDSTLKIQPAKLEDSAVYLCASSWDVGGAAEAFFGQGTRLTVV.

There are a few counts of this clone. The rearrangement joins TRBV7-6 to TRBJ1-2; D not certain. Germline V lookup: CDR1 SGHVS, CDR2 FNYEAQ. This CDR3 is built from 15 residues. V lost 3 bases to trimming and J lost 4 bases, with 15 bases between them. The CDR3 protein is CASSLGGSTPYGYTF. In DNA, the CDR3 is TGTGCCAGCAGCTTGGGAGGTAGCACACCCTATGGCTACACCTTC.

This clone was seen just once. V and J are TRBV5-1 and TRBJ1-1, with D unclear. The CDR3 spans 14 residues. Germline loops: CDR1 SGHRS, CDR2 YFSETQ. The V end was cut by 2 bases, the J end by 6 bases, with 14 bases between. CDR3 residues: CASSLQTSTPEAFF. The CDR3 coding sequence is TGCGCCAGCAGCTTACAGACAAGTACCCCTGAAGCTTTCTTT.

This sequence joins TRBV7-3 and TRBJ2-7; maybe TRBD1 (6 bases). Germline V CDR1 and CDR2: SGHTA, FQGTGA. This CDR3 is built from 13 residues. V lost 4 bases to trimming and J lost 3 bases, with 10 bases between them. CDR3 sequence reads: CASSSEQGYEQYF. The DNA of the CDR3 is TGTGCCAGCAGCTCCGAACAGGGCTACGAGCAGTACTTC.

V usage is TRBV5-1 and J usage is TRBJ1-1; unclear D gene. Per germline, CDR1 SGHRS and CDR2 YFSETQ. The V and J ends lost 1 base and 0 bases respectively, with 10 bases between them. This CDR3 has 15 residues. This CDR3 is CASSLSGRMNTEAFF. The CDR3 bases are TGCGCCAGCAGCTTGTCTGGCCGCATGAACACTGAAGCTTTCTTT.

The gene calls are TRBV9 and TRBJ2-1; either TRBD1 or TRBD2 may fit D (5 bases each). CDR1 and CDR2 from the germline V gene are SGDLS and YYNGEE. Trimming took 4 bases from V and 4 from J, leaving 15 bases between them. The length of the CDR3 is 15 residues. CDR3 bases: TGTGCCAGCAGCCCCAGGGAGAAGGGTTACAATGAGCAGTTCTTC. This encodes CASSPREKGYNEQFF.

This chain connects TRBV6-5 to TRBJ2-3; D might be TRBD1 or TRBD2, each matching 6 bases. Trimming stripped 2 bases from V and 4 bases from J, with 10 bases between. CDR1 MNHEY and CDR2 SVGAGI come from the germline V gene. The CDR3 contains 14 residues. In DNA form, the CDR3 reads TGTGCCAGCAGTTACGTCGGGGGCGCAGATACGCAGTATTTT. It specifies CASSYVGGADTQYF.

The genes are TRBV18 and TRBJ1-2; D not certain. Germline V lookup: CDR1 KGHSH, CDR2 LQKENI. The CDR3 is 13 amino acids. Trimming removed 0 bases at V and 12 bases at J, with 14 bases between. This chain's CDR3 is CASSPPGSGFHTF. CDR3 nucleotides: TGTGCCAGCTCACCACCGGGGTCGGGGTTCCACACCTTC. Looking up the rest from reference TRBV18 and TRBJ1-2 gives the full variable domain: NAGVMQNPRHLVRRRGQEARLRCSPMKGHSHVYWYRQLPEEGLKFMVYLQKENIIDESGMPKERFSAEFPKEGPSILRIQQVVRGDSAAYFCASSPPGSGFHTFGSGTRLTVV.

Here the CDR3 reads CASSQVAAGYEQYF. The CDR3 DNA follows: TGCGCCAGCAGCCAAGTAGCAGCGGGCTACGAGCAGTACTTC. The gene calls are TRBV4-1 and TRBJ2-7; perhaps TRBD2 as D (6 bases). V lost 1 base and J 3 bases, leaving 10 bases between the germline ends. The CDR3 spans 14 residues. CDR1 is MGHRA and CDR2 is YSYEKL in the germline V gene.

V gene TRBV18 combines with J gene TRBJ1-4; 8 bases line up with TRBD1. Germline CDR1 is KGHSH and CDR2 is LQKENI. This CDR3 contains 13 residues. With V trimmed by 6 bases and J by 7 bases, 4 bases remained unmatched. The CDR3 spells CASSEDRGEKLFF. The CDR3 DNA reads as TGTGCCAGCTCGGAAGACAGGGGTGAAAAACTGTTTTTT.

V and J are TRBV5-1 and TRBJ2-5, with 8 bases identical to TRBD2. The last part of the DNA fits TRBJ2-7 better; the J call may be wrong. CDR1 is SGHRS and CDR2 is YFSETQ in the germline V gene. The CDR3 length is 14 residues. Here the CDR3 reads CASSLGGRSYEQYF. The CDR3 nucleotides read TGCGCCAGCAGCTTGGGCGGGAGGTCTTACGAGCAGTACTTC.

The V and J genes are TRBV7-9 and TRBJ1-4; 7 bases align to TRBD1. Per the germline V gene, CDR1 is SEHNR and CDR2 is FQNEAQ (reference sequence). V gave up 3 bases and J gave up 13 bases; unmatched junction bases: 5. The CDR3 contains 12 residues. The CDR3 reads CASSFPDRRLFF. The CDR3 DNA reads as TGTGCCAGCAGCTTTCCGGACAGGCGACTGTTTTTT.

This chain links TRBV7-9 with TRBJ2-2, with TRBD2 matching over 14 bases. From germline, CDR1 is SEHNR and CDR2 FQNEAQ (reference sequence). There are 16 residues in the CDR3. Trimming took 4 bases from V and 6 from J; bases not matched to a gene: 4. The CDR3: CASSSGLAGGSGELFF. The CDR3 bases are TGTGCCAGCAGCTCCGGACTAGCGGGGGGCTCCGGGGAGCTGTTTTTT.

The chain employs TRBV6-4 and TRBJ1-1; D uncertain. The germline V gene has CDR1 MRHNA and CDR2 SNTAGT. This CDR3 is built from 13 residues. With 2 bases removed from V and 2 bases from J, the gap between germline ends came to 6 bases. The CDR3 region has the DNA TGTGCCAGCAGTGACGGGAGCAACACTGAAGCTTTCTTT. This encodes CASSDGSNTEAFF.